This T cell receptor (beta chain) came from a study of human T cells and chemical hapten exposure. Across the study: 2% DPC was applied to roughly 2 cm by roughly 2 cm of upper inner arm skin for sensitization. Throughout a study of roughly 24 weeks, patients underwent weekly scalp administration of diphenylcyclopropenone doses.

Study-wide results and caveats: Relative to control repertoires, expanded TCRs gave rise to significantly more large CDR3 similarity clusters. Donors' alopecia may make their immune response differ from healthy people's.

Time point of the sample: pre-sensitization, week 0. Regarding treatment: therapeutic diphenylcyclopropenone sensitization with weekly scalp DPC. From the RACE reads, TCRdb called clonotypes with MiXCR, one entry per CDR3 protein. The data show about 120,000 distinct CDR3 sequences, roughly 13% seen once. This clonotype was found a few times. The target antigen is unknown. The CDR3 contains 15 residues. In germline, CDR1 is SGHDN, CDR2 FVKESK. V was shortened by 6 bases and J by 4 bases, with 15 bases between the two germline ends. Sequences were derived from whole blood, sampled in connection with sensitization to the hapten diphenylcyclopropenone (DPC). V gene TRBV14 combines with J gene TRBJ2-2; weak D call: TRBD1 (6 bases). This clonotype originated in a woman between 18 and 29 years old with alopecia areata. Some clones in this sample may be carry-over from other donors' samples. The CDR3 loop is CASSPRRGRTGELFF. CDR3 in DNA: TGTGCCAGCAGTCCTCGCAGGGGTCGCACCGGGGAGCTGTTTTTT.